These 18 T cell receptor beta chains were all obtained from the same sample, sequenced in a study of blood T cell repertoires in COVID-19. Some clones are missing from TCRdb's copy, which holds only in-frame ones; the method was immunoSEQ multiplex PCR. The top ten hold 18% of the sample, which has 250,000 to 350,000 clones, about 92% seen once. The sample was PBMCs or T cells enriched from blood (not recorded which). The receptors derive from a woman aged 30 to 39 who had recovered from COVID-19.

In nucleotides, the CDR3 is TGTGCCAGTAGTTCCGGGACTACCAGCTCTGGGGCCAACGTCCTGACTTTC. Its translation: CASSSGTTSSGANVLTF. V is TRBV19 and J is TRBJ2-6, with TRBD2 matching 7 bases. The V and J ends lost 5 bases and 0 bases, in that order; junction bases with no gene match: 7. CDR3 length equals 17 residues. Germline-derived CDR1 and CDR2 are LNHDA and SQIVND (reference sequence).

This clone was seen just once. Written as DNA, the CDR3 is TGTGCCAGCAGCTTCGGGGAGCGGGGGAAGTTCTACAATGAGCAGTTCTTC. This sequence encodes CASSFGERGKFYNEQFF. The chain has TRBV13 and TRBJ2-1, with 8 positions matching TRBD2. There are 17 residues in the CDR3. The trim removed 3 bases at V and 3 bases at J, leaving 10 bases unmatched. Germline V gene lookup returns CDR1 PRHDT and CDR2 FYEKMQ (reference sequence).

This chain joins TRBV3-1 (or the pseudogene TRBV3-2) and TRBJ1-2, with a weak D call TRBD1 (6 bases). Germline CDR1 LGHDT, CDR2 YNNKEL (reference sequence). This CDR3 has 14 amino acids. V lost 2 bases and J lost 0, with 7 bases in between. The CDR3 is CASSQQGSNYGYTF. The DNA for the CDR3 is TGTGCCAGCAGCCAACAGGGGTCTAACTATGGCTACACCTTC.

The V gene is TRBV7-8, the J gene TRBJ2-5; D is possibly TRBD2 (5 bases). The CDR3 runs 14 residues. V lost 2 bases to trimming and J lost 4 bases, with 11 bases between them. The germline CDR1 and CDR2 sequences are SGHVS and FQNEAQ. The CDR3: CASSLKAEGETQYF. The CDR3 DNA reads TGTGCCAGCAGCTTAAAGGCTGAGGGAGAGACCCAGTACTTC.

This clone was seen once. The chain joins TRBV7-3 to TRBJ2-6; 9 bases line up with TRBD1. The CDR3 length is 18 residues. The germline gives CDR1 SGHTA, CDR2 FQGTGA. The V and J ends lost 4 bases and 2 bases, in that order; junction bases with no gene match: 9. The CDR3 sequence: CASSWSGTGWTGANVLTF. In DNA, the CDR3 is TGTGCCAGCAGCTGGTCCGGGACAGGGTGGACTGGGGCCAACGTCCTGACTTTC.

V and J are TRBV18 and TRBJ1-3, with D possibly TRBD1 on 6 matching bases. Germline CDR1 reads KGHSH; CDR2 reads LQKENI. The CDR3 extends over 20 amino acids. V dropped 0 bases and J dropped 0 bases, with 21 bases sitting between them. CDR3 nucleotide sequence: TGTGCCAGCTCACCACCGACATTGACAGGCAATGACCTCTCTGGAAACACCATATATTTT. Protein: CASSPPTLTGNDLSGNTIYF. Filled out from reference TRBV18 and TRBJ1-3, the complete variable domain reads NAGVMQNPRHLVRRRGQEARLRCSPMKGHSHVYWYRQLPEEGLKFMVYLQKENIIDESGMPKERFSAEFPKEGPSILRIQQVVRGDSAAYFCASSPPTLTGNDLSGNTIYFGEGSWLTVV.

The chain couples TRBV29-1 to TRBJ2-1, with 8 bases that match TRBD1. Unmatched junction bases numbered 5, after V lost 6 bases and J lost 7 bases. The CDR3 loop spans 12 amino acids. Germline lookup yields CDR1 SQVTM and CDR2 ANQGSEA. The DNA for the CDR3 is TGCAGCGTGCGGACAGGGACGAATGAGCAGTTCTTC. Translation gives CSVRTGTNEQFF.

This chain connects TRBV7-2 to TRBJ1-2; 7 bases align to TRBD1. Germline lookup yields CDR1 SGHTA and CDR2 FQGNSA. The CDR3 is 14 residues long. The trim removed 2 bases at V and 4 bases at J, leaving 4 bases unmatched. The CDR3 DNA reads as TGTGCCAGCAGCTTAACCGGACAGGCCTATGGCTACACCTTC. Translated: CASSLTGQAYGYTF.

The CDR3 DNA sequence: TGTGCCAGCAGCTTGCGGCTAGCGAGCACAGATACGCAGTATTTT. Protein sequence: CASSLRLASTDTQYF. The rearrangement uses TRBV5-6 and TRBJ2-3; perhaps TRBD2 as D (6 bases). Germline loops: CDR1 SGHDT, CDR2 YYEEEE. CDR3 length equals 15 residues. V dropped 1 base and J dropped 0 bases, with 9 bases sitting between them.

The chain employs TRBV19 and TRBJ1-1, with a weak D call TRBD1 (6 bases). Germline lookup yields CDR1 LNHDA and CDR2 SQIVND (reference sequence). Trimming cost V 3 bases and J 4 bases, with 12 bases left between them. The CDR3 loop spans 14 amino acids. CDR3 nucleotides: TGTGCCAGTAGTATCCCGACAGGTCCCACTGAAGCTTTCTTT. As protein: CASSIPTGPTEAFF.

The CDR3, as DNA: TGTGCCAGCAGCCCCAGGTTAGAAGATACGCAGTATTTT. It is translated as CASSPRLEDTQYF. V usage is TRBV7-8 and J usage is TRBJ2-3; D is unclear. With 5 bases removed from V and 5 bases from J, the gap between germline ends came to 11 bases. The CDR3 totals 13 residues. Germline-derived CDR1 and CDR2 are SGHVS and FQNEAQ.

V gene TRBV28 combines with J gene TRBJ1-1; 9 positions match TRBD1. Germline V gene sequence: CDR1 MDHEN, CDR2 SYDVKM. V lost 0 bases and J lost 1; bases outside the gene matches: 6. The CDR3 runs to 17 residues. Written as DNA, the CDR3 is TGTGCCAGCAGTTTATGGGGACAGGGTTTGGGGAACACTGAAGCTTTCTTT. Protein: CASSLWGQGLGNTEAFF.

This chain uses TRBV5-4 with TRBJ2-3; 11 bases agree with TRBD2. Looked up from germline, CDR1 is SGHNT and CDR2 is YYREEE (reference sequence). J was trimmed by 2 bases and V by 1 base; bases with no gene match: 6. The CDR3 sequence is 17 residues long. The CDR3 sequence: CASSLRLAGINTDTQYF. In DNA form, the CDR3 reads TGTGCCAGCAGCTTGAGACTAGCGGGAATCAACACAGATACGCAGTATTTT.

This clone showed up just once. The V call is TRBV27, the J call TRBJ1-6, with 10 bases that match TRBD1. Unmatched junction bases numbered 12, after V lost 6 bases and J lost 7 bases. Looked up from germline, CDR1 is MNHEY and CDR2 is SMNVEV (reference sequence). CDR3 length: 17 amino acids. The CDR3 nucleotides read TGTGCCAGCAGCCGGGCGCTGACAGGGGGCAGGAATTCACCCCTCCACTTT. This gives the protein CASSRALTGGRNSPLHF.

The V and J genes are TRBV6-2 or TRBV6-3 and TRBJ1-4, with TRBD1 as a possible D gene (5 bases). In germline, CDR1 is MNHEY, CDR2 SVGEGT. Trimming took off 2 bases at V and 5 bases at J, with 12 bases between the two ends. This CDR3 has 15 residues. DNA of the CDR3: TGTGCCAGCAGTTACCCAACGGGACTAAATGAAAAACTGTTTTTT. Translating gives CASSYPTGLNEKLFF.

The chain is built from TRBV7-3 and TRBJ2-1; maybe TRBD2 (5 bases). CDR1 and CDR2 (germline): SGHTA, FQGTGA. The CDR3 contains 16 residues. V lost 5 bases and J 9 bases, leaving 23 bases between the germline ends. CDR3 protein: CASSNPRGTRSTEQFF. CDR3 nucleotide sequence: TGTGCCAGCAGCAACCCCCGGGGTACTAGAAGTACTGAGCAGTTCTTC.

This clone appeared once. This chain uses TRBV28 with TRBJ2-7; a possible D gene is TRBD1 (6 bases). Trimming left V 6 bases short and J 3 bases short, with 9 bases between. This CDR3 comprises 12 residues. The germline V gene encodes CDR1 MDHEN and CDR2 SYDVKM. CDR3 amino acids: CASRGTHYEQYF. The CDR3 DNA sequence: TGTGCCAGCAGGGGGACACACTACGAGCAGTACTTC.

This chain joins TRBV4-1 and TRBJ2-3; 7 bases are shared with TRBD1. The germline CDR1 and CDR2 sequences are MGHRA and YSYEKL. Trimming at V came to 1 base and at J to 3 bases, leaving 16 bases not matched to a gene. This CDR3 contains 19 residues. The CDR3 DNA reads TGCGCCAGCAGCCAAGGACAGTTGCTCGGGCCCAGGGGGACAGATACGCAGTATTTT. As protein: CASSQGQLLGPRGTDTQYF.